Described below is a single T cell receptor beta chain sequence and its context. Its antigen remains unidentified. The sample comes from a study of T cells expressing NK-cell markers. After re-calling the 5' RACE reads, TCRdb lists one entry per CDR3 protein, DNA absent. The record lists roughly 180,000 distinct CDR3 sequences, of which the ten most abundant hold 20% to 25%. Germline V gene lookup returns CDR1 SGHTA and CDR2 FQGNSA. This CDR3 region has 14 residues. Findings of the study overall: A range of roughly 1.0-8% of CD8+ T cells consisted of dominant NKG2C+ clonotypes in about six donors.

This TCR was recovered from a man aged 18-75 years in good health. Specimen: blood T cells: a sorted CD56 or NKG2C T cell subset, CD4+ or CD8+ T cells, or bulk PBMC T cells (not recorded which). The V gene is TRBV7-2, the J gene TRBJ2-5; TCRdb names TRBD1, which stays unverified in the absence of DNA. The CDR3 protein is CASSPRPGQETQYF. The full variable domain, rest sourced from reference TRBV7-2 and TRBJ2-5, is GAGVSQSPSNKVTEKGKDVELRCDPISGHTALYWYRQSLGQGLEFLIYFQGNSAPDKSGLPSDRFSAERTGGSVSTLTIQRTQQEDSAVYLCASSPRPGQETQYFGPGTRLLVL.